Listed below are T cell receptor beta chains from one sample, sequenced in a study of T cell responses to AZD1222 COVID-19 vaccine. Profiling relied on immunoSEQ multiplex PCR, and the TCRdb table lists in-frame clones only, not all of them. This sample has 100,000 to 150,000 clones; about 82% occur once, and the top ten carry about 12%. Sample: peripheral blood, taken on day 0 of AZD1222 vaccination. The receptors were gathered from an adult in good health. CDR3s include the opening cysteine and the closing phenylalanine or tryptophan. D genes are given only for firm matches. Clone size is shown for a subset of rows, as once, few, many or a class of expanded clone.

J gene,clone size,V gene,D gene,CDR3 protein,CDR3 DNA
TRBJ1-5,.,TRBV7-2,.,CASSLGLQGYQPQHF,TGTGCCAGCAGCTTAGGTCTACAGGGTTATCAGCCCCAGCATTTT
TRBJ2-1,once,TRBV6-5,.,CATTGGAINEQFF,TGTGCCACCACCGGGGGTGCTATCAATGAGCAGTTCTTC
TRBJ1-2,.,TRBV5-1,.,CASSSGVSNYGYTF,TGCGCCAGCAGCTCGGGGGTTAGTAACTATGGCTACACCTTC
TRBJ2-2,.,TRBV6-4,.,CASSDHGQTPVGELFF,TGTGCCAGCAGTGACCACGGCCAGACGCCCGTCGGGGAGCTGTTTTTT
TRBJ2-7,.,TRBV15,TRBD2,CATSSQRGYEQYF,TGTGCCACCAGCAGCCAGCGGGGCTACGAGCAGTACTTC
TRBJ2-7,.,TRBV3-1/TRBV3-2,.,CASSRGLSGIFYEQYF,TGTGCCAGCAGCCGAGGTTTGTCAGGGATTTTCTACGAGCAGTACTTC
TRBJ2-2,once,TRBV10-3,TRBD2,CAISVSGSLTGELFF,TGTGCCATCAGCGTTAGCGGGAGTTTGACCGGGGAGCTGTTTTTT
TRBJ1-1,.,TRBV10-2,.,CASSEGGNTEAFF,TGCGCCAGCAGTGAAGGGGGGAACACTGAAGCTTTCTTT
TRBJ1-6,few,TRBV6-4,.,CASSVGPGESPLHF,TGTGCCAGCAGTGTTGGACCAGGGGAATCACCCCTCCACTTT
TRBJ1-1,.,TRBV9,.,CASSVVNSLDTEAFF,TGTGCCAGCAGCGTAGTTAACAGTTTGGACACTGAAGCTTTCTTT
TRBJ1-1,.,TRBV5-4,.,CASGWGTEAFF,TGTGCCAGCGGGTGGGGCACTGAAGCTTTCTTT
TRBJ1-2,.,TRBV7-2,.,CASSLGGDTGYGYTF,TGTGCCAGCAGCCTAGGGGGGGATACCGGCTATGGCTACACCTTC
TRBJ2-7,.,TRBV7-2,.,CASSLAPGSIYEQYF,TGTGCCAGCAGCTTAGCCCCCGGCAGTATCTACGAGCAGTACTTC
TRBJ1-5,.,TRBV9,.,CASSVGGGGQPQHF,TGTGCCAGCAGCGTAGGAGGAGGAGGACAGCCCCAGCATTTT
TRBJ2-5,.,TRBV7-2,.,CASSPDRETQYF,TGTGCCAGCAGCCCAGACAGGGAGACCCAGTACTTC
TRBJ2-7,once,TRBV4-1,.,CASSHLGGYYEQYF,TGCGCCAGCAGCCACCTGGGGGGCTACTACGAGCAGTACTTC
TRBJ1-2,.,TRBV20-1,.,CSASVPSRDNYGYTF,TGCAGTGCTAGTGTACCCTCGCGGGATAACTATGGCTACACCTTC
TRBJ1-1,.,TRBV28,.,CASSRPNGVEAFF,TGTGCCAGCAGTCGGCCCAATGGAGTTGAAGCTTTCTTT
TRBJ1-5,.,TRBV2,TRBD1,CASYRDRELEPQHF,TGTGCCAGCTACCGGGACAGGGAGTTAGAGCCCCAGCATTTT
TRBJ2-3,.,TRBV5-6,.,CASSLEDTQYF,TGTGCCAGCAGCTTGGAAGATACGCAGTATTTT
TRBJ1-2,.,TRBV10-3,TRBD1,CAIREDRGYGYTF,TGTGCCATCAGGGAGGACAGGGGGTATGGCTACACCTTC
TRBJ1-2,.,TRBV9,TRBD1,CASSGPLRQGVGGYTF,TGTGCCAGCAGCGGTCCTTTAAGACAGGGGGTCGGAGGCTACACCTTC
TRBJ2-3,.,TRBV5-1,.,CASNTSPPSTDTQYF,TGCGCCAGCAATACTAGCCCGCCGAGCACAGATACGCAGTATTTT
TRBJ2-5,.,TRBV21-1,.,CASSVLSLYVGETQYF,TGTGCCAGCAGCGTACTGTCACTCTACGTCGGGGAGACCCAGTACTTC
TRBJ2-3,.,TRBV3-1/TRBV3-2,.,CASSRTGSADTQYF,TGTGCCAGCAGCCGTACAGGGTCCGCAGATACGCAGTATTTT
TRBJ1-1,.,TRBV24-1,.,CATSDLDEAFF,TGTGCCACCAGTGATTTGGATGAAGCTTTCTTT
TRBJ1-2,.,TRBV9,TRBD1,CASSVEGGGRYGYTF,TGTGCCAGCAGCGTAGAAGGAGGGGGCAGGTATGGCTACACCTTC
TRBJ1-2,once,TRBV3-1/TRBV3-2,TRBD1,CASSPPTGLFYGYTF,TGTGCCAGCAGCCCCCCGACAGGGCTATTCTATGGCTACACCTTC